A selection of T cell receptor beta chains follows, all from one sample in a study of T cells in Graves' hyperthyroidism and ophthalmopathy. TCRdb processed the multiplex PCR reads anew with MiXCR; each CDR3 protein has one entry. The table includes approximately 720,000 distinct CDR3 sequences, about 17% detected once. The sample consisted of blood. The receptor source for this set is a woman in her 50s with Graves' hyperthyroidism that later progressed to Graves' ophthalmopathy. Each CDR3 is given with its conserved first and last residue. A D gene is named only where the DNA matches it firmly. Size values are once, few and many counts, or a class for expanded clones, and some rows have none.

d_gene	v_gene	abundance	j_gene	CDR3nt	CDR3aa
.	TRBV2	many	TRBJ2-5	TGTGCCAGCAGTGAATCAGTCCAAGAGACCCAGTACTTC	CASSESVQETQYF
.	TRBV6-5	few	TRBJ1-2	TGTGCCAGCAGTTATTCGTTTACCTATGGCTACACCTTC	CASSYSFTYGYTF
.	TRBV12-3/TRBV12-4	once	TRBJ1-4	TGTGCCAGCAGACTCGACAGAGAGAATGACAAACTGTTTTTT	CASRLDRENDKLFF
.	TRBV29-1	.	TRBJ2-3	TGCAGCGTTGCCGACAGCGCAGATACGCAGTATTTT	CSVADSADTQYF
.	TRBV19	few	TRBJ1-5	TGTGCCAGTAGTAGTCAACGTCAGTGGGGGTCTCGCAATCAGCCCCAGCATTTT	CASSSQRQWGSRNQPQHF
TRBD2	TRBV7-9	many	TRBJ2-1	TGTGCCAGCAGCCCAACTAGCGGGGGGGCCTCCTACAATGAGCAGTTCTTC	CASSPTSGGASYNEQFF
TRBD1	TRBV19	few	TRBJ2-1	TGTGCCAGTAGTATTGGACAGGGTTTGTATAATGAGCAGTTCTTC	CASSIGQGLYNEQFF
TRBD2	TRBV30	few	TRBJ2-2	TGTGCCTGGACCGGACCAGGGAGGGGTTTGACCGGGGAGCTGTTTTTT	CAWTGPGRGLTGELFF
TRBD1	TRBV6-1	.	TRBJ1-2	TGTGCCAGCAGTGAGGACAGGGGGCGACTGAACTATGGCTACACCTTC	CASSEDRGRLNYGYTF
.	TRBV5-1	many	TRBJ2-7	TGCGCCAGCACCCGGGACACCTCCTACGAGCAGTACTTC	CASTRDTSYEQYF
.	TRBV6-1	.	TRBJ1-4	TGTGCCAGTTCTCAGTCCGCCATAGCTAATGAAAAACTGTTTTTT	CASSQSAIANEKLFF
.	TRBV5-5	.	TRBJ1-4	TGTGCCAGCAGCTTGGGGCCGGGGCAGGGATATGAAAAACTGTTTTTT	CASSLGPGQGYEKLFF
.	TRBV20-1	once	TRBJ2-5	TGCAGTGCTAGTTATCAAGAGACCCAGTACTTC	CSASYQETQYF
.	TRBV7-8	many	TRBJ2-5	TGTGCCAGCAGCACCCGGGAGCAAGAGACCCAGTACTTC	CASSTREQETQYF
.	TRBV5-1	.	TRBJ1-5	TGCGCCAGCAGCTTGGGGGACGTGGGCAATCAGCCCCAGCATTTT	CASSLGDVGNQPQHF
TRBD1	TRBV5-1	.	TRBJ1-4	TGCGCCAGCAGCTTGGGATTGACAGGGGGTGAAAAACTGTTTTTT	CASSLGLTGGEKLFF
TRBD2	TRBV18	many	TRBJ2-1	TGTGCCAGCTCACCCCGACAGCGGGGGGAATACAATGAGCAGTTCTTC	CASSPRQRGEYNEQFF
.	TRBV20-1	.	TRBJ1-5	TGCAGTGCAAGCCCAATAAATAGCAATCAGCCCCAGCATTTT	CSASPINSNQPQHF
TRBD1	TRBV28	few	TRBJ1-2	TGTGCCAGCAGTTCCCCGGGACAGGTTGGCTACACCTTC	CASSSPGQVGYTF
.	TRBV12-3/TRBV12-4	many	TRBJ2-7	TGTGCCAGCAGTTTAGCGCCGGATTACGAGCAGTACTTC	CASSLAPDYEQYF
TRBD2	TRBV7-2	.	TRBJ2-7	TGTGCCAGCAGCACCGGGACTAGCTTCTACGAGCAGTACTTC	CASSTGTSFYEQYF
.	TRBV5-1	many	TRBJ2-7	TGCGCCAGCAGCTTGGGGCCGGCCGTGGACGAGCAGTACTTC	CASSLGPAVDEQYF
.	TRBV5-5	.	TRBJ1-5	TGTGCCAGCAGCTTGGGGGAGGGTAGGGAACAGCCCCAGCATTTT	CASSLGEGREQPQHF
TRBD2	TRBV2	many	TRBJ2-5	TGTGCCAGCAGTCCAGGACTAGCCTCGCCGCAAGAGACCCAGTACTTC	CASSPGLASPQETQYF
TRBD1	TRBV19	.	TRBJ1-1	TGTGCCAGTAGTCGCCATTGGACAGGGCCGGATAGGAACACTGAAGCTTTCTTT	CASSRHWTGPDRNTEAFF
.	TRBV12-5	.	TRBJ2-3	TGTGCTAGTGGTTTAGCAAACGATAGGTCAGATACGCAGTATTTT	CASGLANDRSDTQYF
TRBD2	TRBV7-2	many	TRBJ2-5	TGTGCCAGCAGGGAGTTTTCAGGGCGGGGGCAAGAGACCCAGTACTTC	CASREFSGRGQETQYF
TRBD2	TRBV7-2	once	TRBJ2-3	TGTGCCAGCAGCTTAATTGCGGGGGGTTTGGCCACAGATACGCAGTATTTT	CASSLIAGGLATDTQYF
.	TRBV2	many	TRBJ1-1	TGTGCCAGCAGTGGCGGGACGGCGAGGACTGAAGCTTTCTTT	CASSGGTARTEAFF
.	TRBV5-1	few	TRBJ1-2	TGCGCCAGCAGCTTGGATCAGGGTGGGGACTATGGCTACACCTTC	CASSLDQGGDYGYTF
.	TRBV5-1	.	TRBJ2-7	TGCGCCAGCAGCTTGGACGCCCCCACCTACGAGCAGTACTTC	CASSLDAPTYEQYF
TRBD2	TRBV4-1	few	TRBJ2-6	TGCGCCAGCAGCCAAGCGTCGGTAGCGGGGGGGTTCTCTGGGGCCAACGTCCTGACTTTC	CASSQASVAGGFSGANVLTF
.	TRBV6-1	many	TRBJ2-5	TGTGCCAGCGCGAAGGATAGCCGTCCCGAGACCCAGTACTTC	CASAKDSRPETQYF
TRBD1	TRBV20-1	.	TRBJ2-7	TGCAGTGCCGTTCCCGAGACAGGGAACAACGAGCAGTACTTC	CSAVPETGNNEQYF
TRBD1	TRBV19	.	TRBJ1-1	TGTGCCAGTAGTATAGATCAGGGGGAGAACACTGAAGCTTTCTTT	CASSIDQGENTEAFF
TRBD2	TRBV2	many	TRBJ2-3	TGTGCCAGCAGTGTTGCGGGGGGTACAGATACGCAGTATTTT	CASSVAGGTDTQYF
.	TRBV10-2	.	TRBJ1-1	TGCGCCAGCAGTGAATGGGTGATTGAAGCTTTCTTT	CASSEWVIEAFF
TRBD1	TRBV6-6	many	TRBJ1-2	TGTGCCAGCAGTTACCGTGGACAGGGGAAGGGCTACACCTTC	CASSYRGQGKGYTF
TRBD2	TRBV11-2	.	TRBJ2-1	TGTGCCAGCAGCTCCCTCCGAGCGGGGGGCTACAATGAGCAGTTCTTC	CASSSLRAGGYNEQFF
TRBD1	TRBV11-2	many	TRBJ1-2	TGTGCCAGCAGCTCGGGACAGGGTAGGGGCTACACCTTC	CASSSGQGRGYTF
.	TRBV4-1	few	TRBJ1-5	TGCGCCAGCAGCCAAAGAACGGCAGGGGAACGTATTAGCAATCAGCCCCAGCATTTT	CASSQRTAGERISNQPQHF
TRBD2	TRBV12-3/TRBV12-4	.	TRBJ2-3	TGTGCCAGCAGACCTATACTAGCGGAGCTCACAGATACGCAGTATTTT	CASRPILAELTDTQYF
TRBD2	TRBV12-3/TRBV12-4	many	TRBJ2-1	TGTGCCAGCAGTTTAGCCGGGACTAGCGGGGTCAATGAGCAGTTCTTC	CASSLAGTSGVNEQFF
.	TRBV6-2/TRBV6-3	.	TRBJ1-1	TGTGCCAGCAGTGGGAGAGGTTTCATGAACACTGAAGCTTTCTTT	CASSGRGFMNTEAFF
TRBD1	TRBV9	.	TRBJ2-7	TGTGCCAGCAGCGTAGGACAGGGGGCTATCTACGAGCAGTACTTC	CASSVGQGAIYEQYF
TRBD1	TRBV20-1	few	TRBJ1-5	TGCAGTGCCGAATCCAGAGGAGGAGGGGGCAGTTATCAGCCCCAGCATTTT	CSAESRGGGGSYQPQHF
.	TRBV7-3	many	TRBJ1-1	TGTGCCAGCAGCTTAGGTTGGGGCACTGAAGCTTTCTTT	CASSLGWGTEAFF